These 28 T cell receptor beta chains were sequenced from one sample in a study of cytomegalovirus exposure and HLA in healthy donors. In the PCR, 60 Vbeta and 13 Jbeta primers were used. Profiled with immunoSEQ multiplex PCR; TCRdb holds only in-frame clones, not every one. The sample has 35,000 to 50,000 clones, roughly 77% seen once. The material sequenced was PBMCs. The origin of the receptors is a man aged 25 to 40 in good health and CMV-seronegative.

The rearrangement links TRBV10-1 to TRBJ2-5; no clear D gene. Trimming removed 2 bases at V and 0 bases at J, with 4 bases between. Germline values: CDR1 WNHNN, CDR2 SYGVQD (reference sequence). The CDR3 covers 13 residues. The DNA of the CDR3 is TGCGCCAGCAGTGAGGGCAACCAAGAGACCCAGTACTTC. This encodes CASSEGNQETQYF.

CDR3 nucleotide sequence: TGTGCCAGCAGCCAGCCGACAGGGAGAAATGGCTACACCTTC. Protein product: CASSQPTGRNGYTF. The chain joins TRBV4-2 to TRBJ1-2, with 7 bases aligning to TRBD1. The CDR3 is 14 residues long. CDR1 is LGHNA and CDR2 is YNFKEQ in the germline V gene. With V trimmed by 3 bases and J by 6 bases, 7 bases remained unmatched.

This clone was found once. The rearrangement uses TRBV4-3 and TRBJ1-4; weak D call: TRBD1 (5 bases). Germline-derived CDR1 and CDR2 are LGHNA and YSLEER. V dropped 1 base and J dropped 8 bases, with 17 bases sitting between them. The CDR3 is made up of 16 amino acids. The CDR3 loop reads CASSQARASGGEKLFF. The CDR3 coding sequence is TGCGCCAGCAGCCAAGCCAGGGCTTCTGGTGGGGAAAAACTGTTTTTT.

This chain uses TRBV14 with TRBJ2-5, with D maybe TRBD2 (6 bases). Per the germline V gene, CDR1 is SGHDN and CDR2 is FVKESK. With 2 bases removed from V and 1 base from J, the gap between germline ends came to 14 bases. CDR3 length: 16 residues. The CDR3 DNA follows: TGTGCCAGCAGCCAACTCCGAACAGCGGGCCAAGAGACCCAGTACTTC. Its protein is CASSQLRTAGQETQYF.

The chain carries TRBV30 and TRBJ1-5; 8 nucleotides line up with TRBD1. Looked up from germline, CDR1 is GTSNPN and CDR2 is SVGIG (reference sequence). Trimming removed 4 bases from V and 4 bases from J; junction bases left unmatched: 3. The CDR3 consists of 13 residues. CDR3 coding DNA: TGTGCCTGGACGGACAGGGTAAATCAGCCCCAGCATTTT. Amino acids: CAWTDRVNQPQHF.

The V call is TRBV10-3, the J call TRBJ2-7; 11 nucleotides align to TRBD1. This CDR3 region has 18 residues. The V segment lost 8 bases and the J segment 6 bases; nucleotides outside the gene matches: 21. The germline V gene has CDR1 ENHRY and CDR2 SYGVKD. CDR3 loop: CAIRSGQGGRGRAGEQYF. The CDR3 DNA is TGTGCCATCCGGTCGGGACAGGGGGGACGTGGTCGCGCGGGCGAGCAGTACTTC.

J is TRBJ2-7 and V is TRBV6-6, with 9 nucleotides matching TRBD2. The CDR3 totals 16 residues. V lost 7 bases to trimming and J lost 2 bases; unmatched junction nucleotides: 12. Germline V gene lookup returns CDR1 MNHNY and CDR2 SVGAGI (reference sequence). The DNA of the CDR3 is TGTGCCAGCACCCCGGAATTAGCGGGAGCACCCTACGAGCAGTACTTC. It is translated as CASTPELAGAPYEQYF.

The rearrangement joins TRBV5-4 to TRBJ2-7, with D perhaps TRBD2 (7 bases). This CDR3 is built from 14 residues. V was pared by 0 bases and J by 3 bases, with 10 bases between. CDR1 and CDR2 (germline): SGHNT, YYREEE (reference sequence). The CDR3 DNA reads TGTGCCAGCAGCTTGGAGGGGGGGGACTACGAGCAGTACTTC. Translating gives CASSLEGGDYEQYF.

This chain links TRBV2 with TRBJ1-1; the D is unclear. The V gene's germline CDR1 is SNHLY and CDR2 FYNNEI. The CDR3 totals 13 residues. The germline V and J ends were trimmed by 8 bases and 0 bases, with 10 bases remaining between them. The CDR3 DNA sequence: TGTGCCAGCCAAACAGAGCTGAACACTGAAGCTTTCTTT. This encodes CASQTELNTEAFF.

The genes are TRBV9 and TRBJ2-2; the D is unclear. The CDR3 has 12 residues. Germline V gene lookup returns CDR1 SGDLS and CDR2 YYNGEE. The V end was cut by 2 bases, the J end by 7 bases, with 6 bases between. The CDR3: CASSVPSGELFF. CDR3 in DNA: TGTGCCAGCAGCGTTCCTAGCGGGGAGCTGTTTTTT.

The J gene is TRBJ2-3, the V gene TRBV6-4; 7 bases align to TRBD2. The CDR3 is made up of 14 amino acids. Per germline, CDR1 MRHNA and CDR2 SNTAGT. J lost 3 bases, V lost 6 bases, and 6 bases had no gene match. The CDR3 here is CASSELGGTDTQYF. The CDR3 DNA is TGTGCCAGCAGCGAACTGGGGGGGACAGATACGCAGTATTTT.

The chain has TRBV11-2 and TRBJ2-2; possible D gene TRBD1, 6 bases. V gave up 4 bases and J gave up 3 bases, with 12 bases separating them. The germline V gene has CDR1 SGHAT and CDR2 FQNNGV. The CDR3 sequence is 15 residues long. CDR3 amino acids: CASSSGHRDTGELFF. The CDR3 coding sequence is TGTGCCAGCAGCTCGGGCCACAGGGACACCGGGGAGCTGTTTTTT.

The V gene is TRBV5-1, the J gene TRBJ2-5; D might be TRBD2 (5 bases). The CDR3 runs 13 residues. Germline V gene sequence: CDR1 SGHRS, CDR2 YFSETQ. Trimming shortened V by 1 base and J by 5 bases, and 9 bases separated the two germline ends. In DNA, the CDR3 is TGCGCCAGCAGCTTGCGGGAAGGGGAGACCCAGTACTTC. This sequence encodes CASSLREGETQYF.

The chain is built from TRBV7-9 and TRBJ1-5, with D perhaps TRBD1 (6 bases). Per germline, CDR1 SEHNR and CDR2 FQNEAQ (reference sequence). V lost 4 bases and J 4 bases, leaving 14 bases between the germline ends. The CDR3 covers 15 residues. The DNA for the CDR3 is TGTGCCAGCAGCTGGGGAGGGGGAGAGAATCAGCCCCAGCATTTT. Translating gives CASSWGGGENQPQHF.

J is TRBJ1-1 and V is TRBV11-3; perhaps TRBD1 as D (5 bases). Germline CDR1 SGHNT, CDR2 YENEEA. The germline V and J ends were trimmed by 5 bases and 1 base, with 8 bases remaining between them. CDR3 length equals 13 residues. The CDR3 loop is CASSPTANTEAFF. In DNA form, the CDR3 reads TGTGCCAGCAGCCCGACAGCGAACACTGAAGCTTTCTTT. Full variable domain (remainder filled in from reference TRBV11-3 and TRBJ1-1): EAGVVQSPRYKIIEKKQPVAFWCNPISGHNTLYWYLQNLGQGPELLIRYENEEAVDDSQLPKDRFSAERLKGVDSTLKIQPAELGDSAVYLCASSPTANTEAFFGQGTRLTVV.

This chain joins TRBV11-2 and TRBJ1-3; D is possibly TRBD1 (5 bases). The CDR3 loop spans 15 amino acids. V was trimmed by 5 bases and J by 0 bases, leaving 11 bases between them. Germline lookup yields CDR1 SGHAT and CDR2 FQNNGV. The CDR3 sequence is CASSPRVLSGNTIYF. CDR3 in DNA: TGTGCCAGCAGCCCCAGGGTTCTCTCTGGAAACACCATATATTTT.

This clone was found a few times. The chain links TRBV19 to TRBJ2-1; 10 bases line up with TRBD2. The CDR3 extends over 17 amino acids. Losses at the gene ends were 4 bases for V and 1 base for J; bases not matched to a gene: 7. Germline V CDR1 and CDR2: LNHDA, SQIVND (reference sequence). In nucleotides, the CDR3 is TGTGCCAGTAGTAGGCTAAGCGGGAGGGTATCCTACAATGAGCAGTTCTTC. It specifies CASSRLSGRVSYNEQFF. The whole variable domain, remainder taken from reference TRBV19 and TRBJ2-1, is DGGITQSPKYLFRKEGQNVTLSCEQNLNHDAMYWYRQDPGQGLRLIYYSQIVNDFQKGDIAEGYSVSREKKESFPLTVTSAQKNPTAFYLCASSRLSGRVSYNEQFFGPGTRLTVL.

A word on this clone: An end of the junction does not agree with germline; a read error may underlie this. The J gene is TRBJ1-3, the V gene TRBV18; D is ambiguous. From germline, CDR1 is KGHSH and CDR2 LQKENI. The CDR3 has 16 amino acids. In DNA form, the CDR3 reads TGTGCCAGCTCACCCGCGACCCCAGACTCTGGAAACGCCATATATTTT. Translation gives CASSPATPDSGNAIYF.

The chain links TRBV5-1 to TRBJ2-7; 9 bases are a match to TRBD2. CDR1 and CDR2 (germline): SGHRS, YFSETQ. Unmatched junction bases numbered 7, after V lost 4 bases and J lost 5 bases. This CDR3 is 14 amino acids long. The CDR3: CASSLSWTSDEQYF. The CDR3 DNA reads TGCGCCAGCAGCCTATCCTGGACTAGCGACGAGCAGTACTTC.

V usage is TRBV2 and J usage is TRBJ2-2; 9 bases agree with TRBD1. Germline CDR1 reads SNHLY; CDR2 reads FYNNEI. Trimming cost V 9 bases and J 5 bases; bases outside gene matches: 4. This CDR3 has 13 residues. The CDR3 DNA is TGTGCCAGGAGGGACAGGGTAACCGGGGAGCTGTTTTTT. Translating it yields CARRDRVTGELFF.

The chain has TRBV28 and TRBJ1-4; D is perhaps TRBD1 (5 bases). Germline V gives CDR1 MDHEN, CDR2 SYDVKM. The CDR3 contains 14 residues. Trimming left V 6 bases short and J 8 bases short, with 16 bases between. Here the CDR3 reads CASSPSWGAEKLFF. The CDR3 DNA sequence: TGTGCCAGCAGCCCCTCTTGGGGCGCAGAAAAACTGTTTTTT.

The J gene is TRBJ1-1, the V gene TRBV6-5, with 7 bases fitting TRBD1. V dropped 8 bases and J dropped 1; count of bases not matched to a gene: 7. Germline assignment: CDR1 MNHEY and CDR2 SVGAGI. The CDR3 is made up of 14 amino acids. The CDR3 spells CASARNRGNTEAFF. The CDR3 coding sequence is TGTGCCAGCGCCAGAAACAGGGGGAACACTGAAGCTTTCTTT.

V is TRBV27 and J is TRBJ1-6; tentative D call: TRBD1 (6 bases). The length of the CDR3 is 17 residues. With 5 bases removed from V and 0 bases from J, the gap between germline ends came to 14 bases. CDR1 is MNHEY, CDR2 SMNVEV, per germline (reference sequence). CDR3 protein: CASSRGGKSSYNSPLHF. Here the CDR3 DNA reads TGTGCCAGCAGTAGGGGGGGGAAAAGCTCCTATAATTCACCCCTCCACTTT.

This clone was picked up one time. This chain links TRBV30 with TRBJ1-5; D unclear. The length of the CDR3 is 15 residues. The ends were cut back, 4 bases at V and 0 bases at J, with 13 bases in the middle. Germline CDR1 and CDR2: GTSNPN and SVGIG (reference sequence). The CDR3 DNA sequence: TGTGCCTGGACCCCGGGTGCTTATAGCAATCAGCCCCAGCATTTT. Amino acids: CAWTPGAYSNQPQHF.

The chain couples TRBV5-1 to TRBJ1-5, with D possibly being TRBD1 (6 bases). The CDR3 is 15 amino acids. V was shortened by 0 bases and J by 1 base, with 8 bases between the two germline ends. Germline-derived CDR1 and CDR2 are SGHRS and YFSETQ. The CDR3 region has the DNA TGCGCCAGCAGCTTGGAGGGGGAAAGCAATCAGCCCCAGCATTTT. It translates to CASSLEGESNQPQHF.

This clone appeared a few times. V is TRBV27 and J is TRBJ2-7; D is possibly TRBD2 (5 bases). CDR3 size: 15 residues. V dropped 0 bases and J dropped 4 bases, with 13 bases sitting between them. CDR1 and CDR2 (germline): MNHEY, SMNVEV (reference sequence). The DNA of the CDR3 is TGTGCCAGCAGTTTATCGGCCAGCGGAAGATACGAGCAGTACTTC. This encodes CASSLSASGRYEQYF.

Concerning this clone itself: Distinct nucleotide sequences in the sample also encode this CDR3. The genes are TRBV6-1 and TRBJ2-5; D perhaps matches TRBD1 (5 bases). Germline values: CDR1 MNHNS, CDR2 SASEGT. Deletions cut 6 bases from V and 6 bases from J, with 11 bases between. The CDR3 runs to 12 residues. The DNA of the CDR3 is TGTGCCAGCAGAATGACAGAACAGACCCAGTACTTC. Its protein is CASRMTEQTQYF.

This clone came up once. The V gene is TRBV6-5, the J gene TRBJ2-7, with 8 positions matching TRBD1. This CDR3 is 13 amino acids long. J gave up 10 bases and V 5 bases, and 10 bases lay outside the gene matches. Germline V gives CDR1 MNHEY, CDR2 SVGAGI. The CDR3 nucleotides read TGTGCCAGCAGTCGCGGACAGGGCGCGTACCAGTACTTC. This translates into CASSRGQGAYQYF.